The 29 T cell receptor beta chains in this list originate from one sample, sequenced in a study of vaccination and CD4 T cells after COVID-19. Described treatment: approximately 9-day PBMC culture with coronavirus spike peptide pools or control peptides (ViraFEST assay). Cultured CD4+ T cell DNA was sequenced using the Oncomine TCR Beta short-read assay. TCRdb fed the PCR reads into MiXCR, producing one record per CDR3 protein. The sample yields some 11,000 distinct CDR3 sequences, about three fifths seen once. No cognate antigen is known for these TCRs. Sample: CD4+ T cells from blood, cultured in vitro. These receptors were obtained from a human donor who had recovered from COVID-19.

This clonotype was recorded a few times. The chain has TRBV20-1 and TRBJ1-5; no definite D call. The CDR3 sequence is 15 residues long. V dropped 0 bases and J dropped 4 bases, with 13 bases sitting between them. The germline V gene has CDR1 DFQATT and CDR2 SNEGSKA (reference sequence). In DNA form, the CDR3 reads TGCAGTGCTAGAGATGAGGGATTAAAAAATCAGCCCCAGCATTTT. It yields the protein CSARDEGLKNQPQHF.

The chain employs TRBV19 and TRBJ1-2; D ambiguous. The CDR3 sequence is 14 residues long. Per germline, CDR1 LNHDA and CDR2 SQIVND (reference sequence). V was clipped by 1 base and J by 3 bases, with 9 bases between them. In DNA form, the CDR3 reads TGTGCCAGTAGTATAGGGGCCCGGCACTATGGCTACACCTTC. It translates to CASSIGARHYGYTF.

As DNA, the CDR3 is TGTGCCAGCAGTAATAGGGCGCCCCGGGGGGAGCTGTTTTTT. Translation: CASSNRAPRGELFF. The V and J genes are TRBV3-1 and TRBJ2-2; no clear D. The germline gives CDR1 LGHDT, CDR2 YNNKEL (reference sequence). The germline V and J ends were trimmed by 6 bases and 8 bases, with 16 bases remaining between them. The CDR3 loop spans 14 amino acids.

This clonotype has a handful of counts. This sequence joins TRBV20-1 and TRBJ1-2; TRBD1 aligns across 7 bases. Germline V CDR1 and CDR2: DFQATT, SNEGSKA (reference sequence). The V segment lost 3 bases and the J segment 4 bases; nucleotides outside the gene matches: 14. This CDR3 contains 16 residues. The CDR3 region has the DNA TGCAGTGCTAGTCCCCGACCGGGACAGCAAATCTATGGCTACACCTTC. The encoded protein is CSASPRPGQQIYGYTF.

The chain has TRBV7-2 and TRBJ1-2; D call uncertain. V was clipped by 2 bases and J by 3 bases, with 13 bases between them. The CDR3 is 15 residues long. Germline V gene data show CDR1 as SGHTA and CDR2 as FQGNSA. CDR3 sequence reads: CASSLLGKSYYGYTF. CDR3 coding DNA: TGTGCCAGCAGCTTACTGGGGAAGAGCTACTATGGCTACACCTTC. The whole variable domain, remainder taken from reference TRBV7-2 and TRBJ1-2, is GAGVSQSPSNKVTEKGKDVELRCDPISGHTALYWYRQSLGQGLEFLIYFQGNSAPDKSGLPSDRFSAERTGGSVSTLTIQRTQQEDSAVYLCASSLLGKSYYGYTFGSGTRLTVV.

The sample holds a few counts of this clonotype. The CDR3 loop is CASKGLAGPYEQYF. The CDR3 DNA reads as TGTGCCAGCAAAGGACTAGCGGGCCCCTACGAGCAGTACTTC. The chain recombines TRBV27 with TRBJ2-7; 11 bases map to TRBD2. CDR1 and CDR2 (germline): MNHEY, SMNVEV (reference sequence). The V and J ends lost 7 bases and 2 bases, in that order; junction bases with no gene match: 4. The CDR3 is made up of 14 amino acids.

J is TRBJ2-2 and V is TRBV6-2 or TRBV6-3, with no clear D. Trimming shortened V by 0 bases and J by 3 bases, and 5 bases separated the two germline ends. Germline CDR1 and CDR2: MNHEY and SVGEGT. The CDR3 extends over 14 amino acids. The DNA for the CDR3 is TGTGCCAGCAGTTACTCCCAGGACACCGGGGAGCTGTTTTTT. Its protein is CASSYSQDTGELFF.

This clonotype was counted a single time. The chain couples TRBV6-1 to TRBJ2-3; possible D gene TRBD2, 5 bases. CDR3 size: 14 residues. Germline loops: CDR1 MNHNS, CDR2 SASEGT. V dropped 4 bases and J dropped 0 bases, with 8 bases sitting between them. The DNA of the CDR3 is TGTGCCAGCAGTGGGCTAGCTAGCACAGATACGCAGTATTTT. This codes for CASSGLASTDTQYF.

The V and J genes are TRBV6-1 and TRBJ2-3; D is perhaps TRBD1 (6 bases). Germline CDR1 is MNHNS and CDR2 is SASEGT. This CDR3 comprises 15 residues. V lost 2 bases, J lost 4 bases, and 13 bases lay in between. DNA for the CDR3: TGTGCCAGCAGTGAAAAAGGGGGTCTTTCAGATACGCAGTATTTT. Its protein is CASSEKGGLSDTQYF.

The chain employs TRBV2 and TRBJ2-5; 7 positions agree with TRBD2. The CDR3 totals 15 residues. Trimming took 7 bases from V and 7 from J; bases not matched to a gene: 15. Germline V CDR1 and CDR2: SNHLY, FYNNEI. The CDR3 DNA sequence: TGTGCCAGCAATTCCCAGGGCTCGGGGGGAGGGACCCAGTACTTC. It specifies CASNSQGSGGGTQYF.

The rearrangement joins TRBV20-1 to TRBJ1-1; D not resolved. The ends were cut back, 3 bases at V and 1 base at J, with 18 bases in the middle. The germline V gene has CDR1 DFQATT and CDR2 SNEGSKA (reference sequence). The CDR3 consists of 16 residues. The CDR3 loop is CSASGLSGRRNTEAFF. DNA for the CDR3: TGCAGTGCTAGCGGTTTGTCCGGTAGGAGGAACACTGAAGCTTTCTTT.

V gene TRBV6-5 combines with J gene TRBJ1-6; D perhaps matches TRBD1 (5 bases). This CDR3 has 14 residues. CDR1 is MNHEY, CDR2 SVGAGI, per germline. Trimming removed 2 bases at V and 7 bases at J, with 9 bases between. The CDR3 DNA follows: TGTGCCAGCAGTTACATCCGGGGGAATTCACCCCTCCACTTT. It translates to CASSYIRGNSPLHF.

The V gene is TRBV6-2 or TRBV6-3, the J gene TRBJ1-2, with 7 bases lining up with TRBD1. V shed 7 bases, J shed 8 bases, and the junction held 10 bases outside the gene matches. The length of the CDR3 is 13 residues. Germline V CDR1 and CDR2: MNHEY, SVGEGT. CDR3 amino acids: CASKETGQKGYTF. DNA for the CDR3: TGTGCCAGCAAAGAAACGGGACAGAAAGGCTACACCTTC.

This chain uses TRBV30 with TRBJ1-3; 9 bases fit TRBD1. Germline CDR1 reads GTSNPN; CDR2 reads SVGIG (reference sequence). V lost 5 bases, J lost 0 bases, and 2 bases stayed unmatched. The CDR3 runs 14 residues. The CDR3 spells CAWGTGLSGNTIYF. The CDR3 nucleotides read TGTGCCTGGGGGACAGGGCTCTCTGGAAACACCATATATTTT. The variable domain in full, with the rest retrieved from reference TRBV30 and TRBJ1-3, is SQTIHQWPATLVQPVGSPLSLECTVEGTSNPNLYWYRQAAGRGLQLLFYSVGIGQISSEVPQNLSASRPQDRQFILSSKKLLLSDSGFYLCAWGTGLSGNTIYFGEGSWLTVV.

In the case of this clonotype: Mismatch with germline at one junction end may stem from a read error. The chain links TRBV6-1 to TRBJ2-1; TRBD2 might be the D (5 bases). The CDR3 covers 15 residues. Germline V CDR1 and CDR2: MNHNS, SASEGT. The CDR3 bases are TGTGCCATCAGTGAGTCGGTCGGGAACTACAATGAGCAGTTCTTC. It specifies CAISESVGNYNEQFF.

The genes are TRBV20-1 and TRBJ2-1; D is unclear. This CDR3 region has 12 residues. Germline V CDR1 and CDR2: DFQATT, SNEGSKA (reference sequence). Trimming removed 0 bases from V and 15 bases from J, with 15 bases in between. CDR3 residues: CSARDPEIGLFF. CDR3 sequence (DNA): TGCAGTGCTAGAGATCCCGAAATTGGTCTGTTCTTC.

V usage is TRBV7-3 and J usage is TRBJ2-6; unclear D gene. Germline V CDR1 and CDR2: SGHTA, FQGTGA. This CDR3 has 20 amino acids. Trimming shortened V by 2 bases and J by 2 bases, and 22 bases separated the two germline ends. In nucleotides, the CDR3 is TGTGCCAGCAGCTTACCGAGTGGCAGCTCCGACCCCCCTGGGGCCAACGTCCTGACTTTC. Its protein is CASSLPSGSSDPPGANVLTF.

The J gene is TRBJ1-4, the V gene TRBV7-9, with D hard to call. The V and J ends lost 5 bases and 0 bases respectively, with 4 bases between them. Germline CDR1 SEHNR, CDR2 FQNEAQ (reference sequence). There are 13 residues in the CDR3. CDR3 sequence: CASSDTTNEKLFF. For the CDR3, the DNA is TGTGCCAGCAGCGACACAACTAATGAAAAACTGTTTTTT.

This clonotype was observed a handful of times. The CDR3 DNA sequence: TGTGCCAGCAGCAGGACCTTGACTAGCGCATACTACGAGCAGTACTTC. It is translated as CASSRTLTSAYYEQYF. The chain combines TRBV27 with TRBJ2-7, with 8 positions matching TRBD2. V lost 6 bases, J lost 3 bases, and 13 bases stayed unmatched. Germline V gene sequence: CDR1 MNHEY, CDR2 SMNVEV (reference sequence). The CDR3 spans 16 residues.

The chain has TRBV6-2 or TRBV6-3 and TRBJ1-2, with 8 positions matching TRBD1. CDR3 length equals 13 residues. V was pared by 6 bases and J by 5 bases, with 5 bases of the junction left unmatched. Per germline, CDR1 MNHEY and CDR2 SVGEGT. CDR3 sequence reads: CASRMTGEYGYTF. The CDR3 DNA reads TGTGCCAGCAGGATGACAGGGGAATATGGCTACACCTTC.

The genes are TRBV6-1 and TRBJ2-6; D remains ambiguous. Germline V gene sequence: CDR1 MNHNS, CDR2 SASEGT. The CDR3 is 15 residues long. Deletions cut 6 bases from V and 1 base from J, with 10 bases between. The CDR3 sequence is CASRLGLSGANVLTF. CDR3 DNA: TGTGCCAGCAGACTCGGATTATCTGGGGCCAACGTCCTGACTTTC.

The chain uses TRBV20-1 and TRBJ1-1, with a possible D match to TRBD1 (5 bases). CDR1 and CDR2 from the germline V gene are DFQATT and SNEGSKA (reference sequence). Between the trimmed V and J ends, which lost 5 bases and 4 bases, there was a span of 17 bases. The CDR3 length is 14 residues. The chain's CDR3 is CSARTGDFFTEAFF. CDR3 DNA sequence: TGCAGTGCTCGAACGGGGGACTTTTTCACTGAAGCTTTCTTT.

The chain recombines TRBV7-2 with TRBJ2-2; D perhaps matches TRBD2 (5 bases). V lost 5 bases, J lost 5 bases, and 18 bases lay in between. The CDR3 contains 16 residues. Germline values: CDR1 SGHTA, CDR2 FQGNSA. The CDR3 sequence is CASSVRDVGSTGELFF. The CDR3 DNA reads as TGTGCCAGCAGCGTACGTGACGTTGGGAGTACCGGGGAGCTGTTTTTT.

This clonotype was seen just once. The rearrangement uses TRBV6-2 or TRBV6-3 and TRBJ2-1; unclear D gene. The CDR3 runs to 12 residues. V was cut by 7 bases and J by 13 bases, with 17 bases left in between. Germline CDR1 is MNHEY and CDR2 is SVGEGT. In DNA, the CDR3 is TGTGCCAGCACCACCCGGATTCACGAACAGTTCTTC. Encoded protein: CASTTRIHEQFF.

The chain couples TRBV7-8 to TRBJ2-3; the match to TRBD2 covers 8 bases. CDR1 and CDR2 (germline): SGHVS, FQNEAQ. V shed 3 bases and J 6 bases; nucleotides not matched to a gene: 11. This CDR3 is built from 16 residues. The CDR3 is CASSFLISGMSDTQYF. The CDR3 nucleotides read TGTGCCAGCAGCTTCCTAATTAGCGGGATGTCGGATACGCAGTATTTT.

J is TRBJ2-2 and V is TRBV4-1; 9 nucleotides align to TRBD2. This CDR3 is 15 amino acids long. CDR1 and CDR2 from the germline V gene are MGHRA and YSYEKL. Losses at the gene ends were 5 bases for V and 2 bases for J; bases not matched to a gene: 3. CDR3 bases: TGCGCCAGCAGCGGGCTAGCGGGAAACACCGGGGAGCTGTTTTTT. Its protein is CASSGLAGNTGELFF.

The rearrangement uses TRBV7-9 and TRBJ2-2; 8 bases are a match to TRBD2. V lost 5 bases and J lost 9; bases outside the gene matches: 8. This CDR3 has 14 amino acids. CDR1 and CDR2 (germline): SEHNR, FQNEAQ (reference sequence). The CDR3 DNA sequence: TGTGCCAGCAGCAGAGAGCGGGAGAGAAGGGAGCTGTTTTTT. This sequence encodes CASSRERERRELFF.

The V gene is TRBV18, the J gene TRBJ2-2; 12 bases are shared with TRBD2. Per the germline V gene, CDR1 is KGHSH and CDR2 is LQKENI. This CDR3 spans 18 amino acids. Trimming removed 3 bases from V and 3 bases from J; junction bases left unmatched: 8. CDR3 DNA sequence: TGTGCCAGCTCACCGAGGACTAGCGGGAACGACTACACCGGGGAGCTGTTTTTT. This translates into CASSPRTSGNDYTGELFF.

The genes are TRBV5-1 and TRBJ2-7; maybe TRBD2 (5 bases). The germline gives CDR1 SGHRS, CDR2 YFSETQ. V gave up 0 bases and J gave up 2 bases, with 9 bases separating them. This CDR3 region has 14 residues. CDR3 amino acids: CASSLDPGTYEQYF. The CDR3 DNA reads as TGCGCCAGCAGCTTGGATCCGGGGACCTACGAGCAGTACTTC.